The 15 T cell receptor beta chains below come from one sample, sequenced in a study of technical replicates of blood from several donors. Repertoires were generated with immunoSEQ multiplex PCR, while TCRdb's copy carries only in-frame clones and drops some. The sample records tens of thousands of clones, approximately 86% being singletons. The specimen sequenced was PBMCs. The source of these receptors is a human donor in good health. Some clones in this sample may be carry-over from other donors' samples.

This sequence joins TRBV7-2 and TRBJ2-3, with 8 nucleotides matching TRBD1. The CDR3 consists of 14 residues. Germline CDR1 SGHTA, CDR2 FQGNSA. J lost 6 bases, V lost 5 bases, and 7 bases had no gene match. Here the CDR3 DNA reads TGTGCCAGCAGCCAAGGACAGGGATTTGATACGCAGTATTTT. Residues: CASSQGQGFDTQYF.

This clone has a single count. V is TRBV6-7 and J is TRBJ2-7; the D gene is possibly TRBD2 (6 bases). TRBV6-7 is given ORF status, its function remaining uncertain. The CDR3 extends over 14 amino acids. The V end was cut by 8 bases, the J end by 0 bases, with 14 bases between. CDR3 sequence: CASPWGRSSYEQYF. The DNA for the CDR3 is TGTGCCAGCCCTTGGGGGAGGAGCTCCTACGAGCAGTACTTC.

This chain's CDR3 is CASSSPGQGPLQYF. In nucleotides, the CDR3 is TGTGCCAGCAGCTCTCCGGGACAGGGTCCATTGCAGTACTTC. The chain recombines TRBV5-6 with TRBJ2-7; TRBD1 matches 9 bases. Trimming cost V 3 bases and J 9 bases; bases outside gene matches: 10. The CDR3 is 14 amino acids. CDR1 and CDR2 from the germline V gene are SGHDT and YYEEEE.

This chain connects TRBV7-9 to TRBJ2-1, with TRBD2 matching over 13 bases. The V gene's germline CDR1 is SEHNR and CDR2 FQNEAQ (reference sequence). The CDR3 sequence is 15 residues long. The junction had 4 bases not matched to a gene; V was cut back by 5 bases and J by 6 bases. CDR3 in DNA: TGTGCCAGCAGCGGTACTAGCGGGAGGGCCAATGAGCAGTTCTTC. The encoded protein is CASSGTSGRANEQFF.

The chain is built from TRBV7-2 and TRBJ2-7; possibly TRBD2 for D (5 bases). The V gene's germline CDR1 is SGHTA and CDR2 FQGNSA. This CDR3 is 15 amino acids long. V was pared by 5 bases and J by 1 base, with 15 bases between. The CDR3 DNA sequence: TGTGCCAGCAGCGTCTACATGGGAGAATCCTACGAGCAGTACTTC. It encodes CASSVYMGESYEQYF.

V usage is TRBV29-1 and J usage is TRBJ1-3; 10 bases map to TRBD1. The CDR3 is 15 residues long. Germline V gene sequence: CDR1 SQVTM, CDR2 ANQGSEA. Trimming cost V 6 bases and J 0 bases; bases outside gene matches: 5. The chain's CDR3 is CSVTGGQLSGNTIYF. DNA for the CDR3: TGCAGCGTGACAGGGGGCCAACTCTCTGGAAACACCATATATTTT.

The chain is built from TRBV5-1 and TRBJ1-4; D is ambiguous. The V and J ends lost 0 bases and 4 bases respectively, with 7 bases between them. CDR1 and CDR2 from the germline V gene are SGHRS and YFSETQ. The CDR3 spans 14 residues. The CDR3 DNA reads as TGCGCCAGCAGCTTGGGGGCGATTAATGAAAAACTGTTTTTT. As protein: CASSLGAINEKLFF. The full variable domain, rest sourced from reference TRBV5-1 and TRBJ1-4, is KAGVTQTPRYLIKTRGQQVTLSCSPISGHRSVSWYQQTPGQGLQFLFEYFSETQRNKGNFPGRFSGRQFSNSRSEMNVSTLELGDSALYLCASSLGAINEKLFFGSGTQLSVL.

This chain joins TRBV7-6 and TRBJ2-1; the match to TRBD2 covers 13 bases. CDR1 is SGHVS and CDR2 is FNYEAQ in the germline V gene. The CDR3 length is 14 residues. The V gene end was trimmed by 3 bases and the J gene end by 7 bases; junction bases not matched to a gene: 0. For the CDR3, the DNA is TGTGCCAGCAGCTTGGGACTAGCGGGGAATGAGCAGTTCTTC. It codes for CASSLGLAGNEQFF.

The rearrangement uses TRBV4-3 and TRBJ1-1; possible D gene TRBD1, 6 bases. V was pared by 2 bases and J by 4 bases, with 11 bases between. The CDR3 has 14 residues. Per the germline V gene, CDR1 is LGHNA and CDR2 is YSLEER. In DNA form, the CDR3 reads TGCGCCAGCAGCCAAACAGGGAGGGGCACTGAAGCTTTCTTT. Amino acid sequence: CASSQTGRGTEAFF.

V usage is TRBV2 and J usage is TRBJ2-7; possibly TRBD2 for D (5 bases). The germline gives CDR1 SNHLY, CDR2 FYNNEI. Trimming stripped 6 bases from V and 4 bases from J, with 16 bases between. The CDR3 contains 14 residues. The CDR3 region has the DNA TGTGCCAGCAGAGAGGAGGCAGTTTCTTACGAGCAGTACTTC. Residues: CASREEAVSYEQYF. Full variable domain (remainder filled in from reference TRBV2 and TRBJ2-7): EPEVTQTPSHQVTQMGQEVILRCVPISNHLYFYWYRQILGQKVEFLVSFYNNEISEKSEIFDDQFSVERPDGSNFTLKIRSTKLEDSAMYFCASREEAVSYEQYFGPGTRLTVT.

With respect to this clone: Mismatch with germline at one junction end may stem from a read error. V usage is TRBV6-1 and J usage is TRBJ2-7; 10 bases are a match to TRBD1. The V gene's germline CDR1 is MNHNS and CDR2 SASEGT. This CDR3 is 14 amino acids long. DNA of the CDR3: TGTGCCAGCAGTCGTCCCGGGACAGGGGCCGGGTTCAAATTC. It yields the protein CASSRPGTGAGFKF.

Written as DNA, the CDR3 is TGTGCCATCTGTCCGGGCGGGAGTACTTTTGTGCAGTACTTC. Amino acids: CAICPGGSTFVQYF. The rearrangement joins TRBV10-3 to TRBJ2-7; 7 bases are shared with TRBD2. V lost 8 bases, J lost 9 bases, and 16 bases stayed unmatched. The CDR3 length is 14 residues. CDR1 and CDR2 (germline): ENHRY, SYGVKD.

This clone is a singleton in its sample. This chain links TRBV7-8 with TRBJ1-5; D uncertain. This CDR3 comprises 12 residues. Looked up from germline, CDR1 is SGHVS and CDR2 is FQNEAQ. V was pared by 4 bases and J by 14 bases, with 15 bases between. As DNA, the CDR3 is TGTGCCAGCAGCTCTCACGAGGCCCCTGAGCATTTT. It yields the protein CASSSHEAPEHF.

The chain links TRBV4-2 to TRBJ1-5; D not certain. The V end was cut by 1 base, the J end by 5 bases, with 9 bases between. Germline V lookup: CDR1 LGHNA, CDR2 YNFKEQ. CDR3 length: 14 amino acids. This chain's CDR3 is CASSQVGEDQPQHF. The CDR3 nucleotides read TGTGCCAGCAGCCAAGTTGGAGAAGATCAGCCCCAGCATTTT.

This chain links TRBV7-8 with TRBJ1-1; D unclear. Germline assignment: CDR1 SGHVS and CDR2 FQNEAQ. CDR3 size: 14 residues. V was cut by 4 bases and J by 4 bases, with 13 bases left in between. The CDR3 DNA reads as TGTGCCAGCAGCTCAGCCCCCCGGGGCACTGAAGCTTTCTTT. It specifies CASSSAPRGTEAFF. Full variable domain (outside the CDR3, taken from reference TRBV7-8 and TRBJ1-1): GAGVSQSPRYKVAKRGQDVALRCDPISGHVSLFWYQQALGQGPEFLTYFQNEAQLDKSGLPSDRFFAERPEGSVSTLKIQRTQQEDSAVYLCASSSAPRGTEAFFGQGTRLTVV.